A single sample is the source of the 24 T cell receptor beta chains below, sequenced in a study of human T cells and chemical hapten exposure. MiXCR, applied by TCRdb to the RACE reads, yields one record per CDR3 protein. Among 350,000 to 450,000 distinct CDR3 sequences listed, roughly 5% were seen once. Time point indicated: pre-sensitization, week 0. Treatment noted: therapeutic diphenylcyclopropenone sensitization with weekly scalp DPC. The sequenced sample was whole blood, obtained in connection with sensitization to the hapten diphenylcyclopropenone (DPC). The receptor set was obtained from a woman aged 50 to 60 with alopecia areata. Some clones in this sample may be carry-over from other donors' samples.

This clonotype was picked up a small number of times. The rearrangement links TRBV3-1 to TRBJ1-6; possible D gene TRBD1, 5 bases. CDR3 size: 17 residues. Trimming removed 0 bases at V and 8 bases at J, with 17 bases between. Per the germline V gene, CDR1 is LGHDT and CDR2 is YNNKEL (reference sequence). The CDR3 protein is CASSQDRRGVKDSPLHF. CDR3 DNA sequence: TGTGCCAGCAGCCAAGATCGAAGGGGAGTGAAGGATTCACCCCTCCACTTT.

This clonotype was picked up a small number of times. The genes are TRBV9 and TRBJ2-7; D remains unclear. Looked up from germline, CDR1 is SGDLS and CDR2 is YYNGEE. CDR3 length equals 13 residues. V lost 0 bases and J lost 13, with 17 bases in between. For the CDR3, the DNA is TGTGCCAGCAGCGTAGACCAGAGTTCTACGAGCTACTTC. This sequence encodes CASSVDQSSTSYF.

The V and J genes are TRBV12-3 or TRBV12-4 and TRBJ2-3, with D perhaps matching TRBD2 (5 bases). CDR3 size: 12 residues. V was shortened by 7 bases and J by 2 bases, with 7 bases between the two germline ends. CDR3 amino acids: CASTGLTDTQYF. The CDR3 nucleotides read TGTGCCAGCACCGGACTCACAGATACGCAGTATTTT.

This clonotype has a handful of counts. The chain employs TRBV14 and TRBJ2-7; D unclear. The germline CDR1 and CDR2 sequences are SGHDN and FVKESK. Trimming cost V 1 base and J 6 bases, with 7 bases left between them. This CDR3 is built from 12 residues. The CDR3 coding sequence is TGTGCCAGCAGCCAAGCCGGACCCGAGCAGTACTTC. This translates into CASSQAGPEQYF.

This clonotype was found many times. V gene TRBV10-2 combines with J gene TRBJ1-5, with D unclear. The CDR3 sequence is 13 residues long. The germline V gene has CDR1 WSHSY and CDR2 SAAADI. V dropped 2 bases and J dropped 6 bases, with 8 bases sitting between them. The CDR3 loop reads CASSEANFQPQHF. CDR3 bases: TGCGCCAGCAGTGAGGCGAATTTTCAGCCCCAGCATTTT.

The chain combines TRBV11-2 with TRBJ1-1; D gene ambiguous. The CDR3 runs to 15 residues. Per the germline V gene, CDR1 is SGHAT and CDR2 is FQNNGV. The V gene lost 5 bases and the J gene lost 1 base, with 14 bases spanning the gap. The CDR3 region is CASSLLSNRNTEAFF. Here the CDR3 DNA reads TGTGCCAGCAGCCTCCTTAGTAACAGGAACACTGAAGCTTTCTTT. Filled out from reference TRBV11-2 and TRBJ1-1, the complete variable domain reads EAGVAQSPRYKIIEKRQSVAFWCNPISGHATLYWYQQILGQGPKLLIQFQNNGVVDDSQLPKDRFSAERLKGVDSTLKIQPAKLEDSAVYLCASSLLSNRNTEAFFGQGTRLTVV.

This chain links TRBV12-5 with TRBJ2-1; TRBD2 matches at 12 bases. The CDR3 runs 16 residues. Germline V CDR1 and CDR2: LGHNT, FRNRAP. V lost 2 bases and J lost 7; bases outside the gene matches: 6. CDR3 region: CASGLSPSGRGNEQFF. CDR3 in DNA: TGTGCTAGTGGTTTGTCGCCTAGCGGGAGGGGGAATGAGCAGTTCTTC.

This clonotype has just a few counts. A much more abundant neighbour one base away suggests this may be a read error. The V and J genes are TRBV7-9 and TRBJ2-3; D is unclear. This CDR3 region has 12 residues. Germline V gives CDR1 SEHNR, CDR2 FQNEAQ (reference sequence). V gave up 3 bases and J gave up 2 bases, with 3 bases separating them. The CDR3 sequence is CASSFATDTQYF. CDR3 sequence (DNA): TGTGCCAGCAGCTTTGCCACAGATACGCAGTATTTT.

This clonotype came up a few times. The chain carries TRBV4-3 and TRBJ2-3; 9 bases align to TRBD1. Trimming at V came to 4 bases and at J to 0 bases, leaving 5 bases not matched to a gene. CDR1 LGHNA and CDR2 YSLEER come from the germline V gene. The CDR3 contains 16 residues. This chain's CDR3 is CASSPGTGISTDTQYF. The CDR3 nucleotides read TGCGCCAGCAGCCCGGGGACAGGGATTAGCACAGATACGCAGTATTTT.

This clonotype has just a few counts. The chain combines TRBV25-1 with TRBJ2-1; possibly TRBD2 for D (6 bases). The V and J ends lost 8 bases and 7 bases respectively, with 15 bases between them. This CDR3 has 13 amino acids. The germline gives CDR1 MGHDK, CDR2 SYGVNS. CDR3 DNA: TGTGCCAGCTGGGCAGGAGGACTAAATGAGCAGTTCTTC. Protein sequence: CASWAGGLNEQFF.

This chain connects TRBV20-1 to TRBJ2-7; D gene uncertain. Germline assignment: CDR1 DFQATT and CDR2 SNEGSKA (reference sequence). Trimming removed 3 bases at V and 2 bases at J, with 8 bases between. CDR3 size: 12 residues. This CDR3 reads CSASITPYEQYF. In DNA, the CDR3 is TGCAGTGCTAGTATAACTCCCTACGAGCAGTACTTC.

This chain joins TRBV5-4 and TRBJ2-5; D may correspond to TRBD1 or TRBD2 (5 bases each). Germline assignment: CDR1 SGHNT and CDR2 YYREEE (reference sequence). The CDR3 spans 15 residues. The V and J ends lost 0 bases and 1 base respectively, with 10 bases between them. DNA for the CDR3: TGTGCCAGCAGCTTGGGTCGGGGCGGCCAAGAGACCCAGTACTTC. As protein: CASSLGRGGQETQYF.

The chain employs TRBV5-1 and TRBJ2-3, with D hard to call. Per germline, CDR1 SGHRS and CDR2 YFSETQ. The CDR3 has 16 amino acids. V was pared by 0 bases and J by 0 bases, with 11 bases between. Here the CDR3 DNA reads TGCGCCAGCAGCTTGGCAAGGCTCTCTAGCACAGATACGCAGTATTTT. The encoded protein is CASSLARLSSTDTQYF. Combining the CDR3 with reference TRBV5-1 and TRBJ2-3 gives the whole variable domain KAGVTQTPRYLIKTRGQQVTLSCSPISGHRSVSWYQQTPGQGLQFLFEYFSETQRNKGNFPGRFSGRQFSNSRSEMNVSTLELGDSALYLCASSLARLSSTDTQYFGPGTRLTVL.

The table lists this clonotype with many counts. The rearrangement uses TRBV2 and TRBJ2-1; 9 bases align to TRBD2. This CDR3 is built from 14 residues. V was clipped by 6 bases and J by 9 bases; unmatched bases: 9. Per the germline V gene, CDR1 is SNHLY and CDR2 is FYNNEI. As DNA, the CDR3 is TGTGCCAGCAGGGTTGGTAGCGGGGGCGCTGAGCAGTTCTTC. Translation: CASRVGSGGAEQFF.

This clonotype was seen a few times. V is TRBV20-1 and J is TRBJ2-3, with D uncertain. Between the trimmed V and J ends, which lost 7 bases and 3 bases, there was a span of 20 bases. CDR1 is DFQATT, CDR2 SNEGSKA, per germline (reference sequence). This CDR3 has 15 amino acids. The CDR3 loop is CSVPANAVGTDTQYF. The CDR3 DNA reads TGCAGTGTCCCGGCCAACGCTGTAGGTACAGATACGCAGTATTTT.

The chain recombines TRBV5-6 with TRBJ2-1, with D unclear. The germline V gene has CDR1 SGHDT and CDR2 YYEEEE. The CDR3 length is 15 residues. With 0 bases removed from V and 2 bases from J, the gap between germline ends came to 9 bases. This CDR3 reads CASSLGDSTYNEQFF. CDR3 bases: TGTGCCAGCAGCTTGGGAGACTCCACCTACAATGAGCAGTTCTTC.

This clonotype was counted ten times or more. This sequence joins TRBV20-1 and TRBJ1-1; TRBD1 might be the D (5 bases). V was trimmed by 3 bases and J by 3 bases, leaving 11 bases between them. Germline-derived CDR1 and CDR2 are DFQATT and SNEGSKA (reference sequence). The CDR3 sequence is 13 residues long. CDR3 in DNA: TGCAGTGCTAGGTCGGGGGATTACACTGAAGCTTTCTTT. This encodes CSARSGDYTEAFF.

This clonotype was recorded at least ten times. The chain has TRBV3-1 and TRBJ2-7; maybe TRBD2 (6 bases). CDR1 and CDR2 from the germline V gene are LGHDT and YNNKEL (reference sequence). This CDR3 has 15 residues. Trimming took off 4 bases at V and 0 bases at J, with 13 bases between the two ends. The DNA of the CDR3 is TGTGCCAGCAGCCCCCGGCGCGGGGTCTCCTACGAGCAGTACTTC. Amino acids: CASSPRRGVSYEQYF.

This clonotype has a count of ten or more. The V call is TRBV7-2, the J call TRBJ1-2; D not certain. The CDR3 length is 12 residues. Per the germline V gene, CDR1 is SGHTA and CDR2 is FQGNSA. Trimming pared 1 base from V and 1 base from J, leaving 1 base between. CDR3 loop: CASSLVNYGYTF. CDR3 coding DNA: TGTGCCAGCAGCTTAGTTAACTATGGCTACACCTTC.

The sample holds many counts of this clonotype. The rearrangement links TRBV3-1 to TRBJ2-1; D remains ambiguous. Trimming took off 1 base at V and 4 bases at J, with 5 bases between the two ends. This CDR3 comprises 13 residues. Germline V CDR1 and CDR2: LGHDT, YNNKEL (reference sequence). DNA of the CDR3: TGTGCCAGCAGCCAAGGAATTTACAATGAGCAGTTCTTC. Translating it yields CASSQGIYNEQFF.

This clonotype occurred a few times. The J gene is TRBJ1-5, the V gene TRBV2; D is uncertain. V dropped 7 bases and J dropped 0 bases, with 10 bases sitting between them. CDR1 is SNHLY and CDR2 is FYNNEI in the germline V gene. The CDR3 is 14 amino acids. The CDR3 bases are TGTGCCAGCAACAGAGGAAATAGCAATCAGCCCCAGCATTTT. Its translation: CASNRGNSNQPQHF.

This clonotype was detected a few times. The chain is built from TRBV28 and TRBJ2-7; 7 positions agree with TRBD1. Germline V CDR1 and CDR2: MDHEN, SYDVKM. This CDR3 comprises 13 residues. Trimming took 5 bases from V and 6 from J; bases not matched to a gene: 7. CDR3 nucleotide sequence: TGTGCCAGCAGTCCTGGACAGGAAGGCGAGCAGTACTTC. Encoded protein: CASSPGQEGEQYF.

This clonotype was recorded at least ten times. The chain uses TRBV3-1 and TRBJ2-7; 11 nucleotides align to TRBD1. There are 15 residues in the CDR3. CDR1 is LGHDT, CDR2 YNNKEL, per germline (reference sequence). Trimming removed 4 bases from V and 5 bases from J; junction bases left unmatched: 7. The CDR3 spells CASSPSDRGRHEQYF. Written as DNA, the CDR3 is TGTGCCAGCAGCCCTTCGGACAGGGGGCGGCACGAGCAGTACTTC.

This chain links TRBV6-1 with TRBJ2-7, with 7 positions matching TRBD1. The germline gives CDR1 MNHNS, CDR2 SASEGT. This CDR3 contains 14 residues. V was pared by 8 bases and J by 4 bases, with 11 bases of the junction left unmatched. The CDR3 protein is CASQSGGNRYEQYF. CDR3 DNA: TGTGCCAGCCAATCAGGGGGAAATAGATACGAGCAGTACTTC.